The clone carrying this TCR beta chain was counted once. Its target is unknown. The V gene's germline CDR1 is SGHAT and CDR2 FQNNGV. CDR3 length equals 17 residues. The V gene lost 5 bases and the J gene lost 4 bases, with 20 bases spanning the gap. Only in-frame clones appear in the TCRdb table, and some are missing; sequencing was by immunoSEQ multiplex PCR. The sample lists about 350,000 clones; about 89% were seen once. This entry belongs to a study of Ad26.COV2.S vaccination and SARS-CoV-2 variants. Study-wide points: Placebo recipients trailed vaccine recipients in spike-specific TCR breadth.

Treatment meaning: 15 to 20 received Ad26.COV2.S at low or high dose, single or two shots; about 5 received placebo; per-sample allocation not given. At day 63 after the first vaccine or placebo injection, samples were drawn. Its platform was an Ad26 vector, and its expressed antigen was Wuhan-strain SARS-CoV-2 spike. The sequence derives from a person between 18 and 65 years old who received the Ad26.COV2.S COVID-19 vaccine or a placebo. The sample was peripheral blood, taken in a trial of Ad26.COV2.S vaccine versus placebo. The rearrangement uses TRBV11-2 and TRBJ2-2; possibly TRBD2 for D (5 bases). The CDR3 region has the DNA TGTGCCAGCAGCCAAAGAGGGATAGGGATTACCACCGGGGAGCTGTTTTTT. Translating gives CASSQRGIGITTGELFF.